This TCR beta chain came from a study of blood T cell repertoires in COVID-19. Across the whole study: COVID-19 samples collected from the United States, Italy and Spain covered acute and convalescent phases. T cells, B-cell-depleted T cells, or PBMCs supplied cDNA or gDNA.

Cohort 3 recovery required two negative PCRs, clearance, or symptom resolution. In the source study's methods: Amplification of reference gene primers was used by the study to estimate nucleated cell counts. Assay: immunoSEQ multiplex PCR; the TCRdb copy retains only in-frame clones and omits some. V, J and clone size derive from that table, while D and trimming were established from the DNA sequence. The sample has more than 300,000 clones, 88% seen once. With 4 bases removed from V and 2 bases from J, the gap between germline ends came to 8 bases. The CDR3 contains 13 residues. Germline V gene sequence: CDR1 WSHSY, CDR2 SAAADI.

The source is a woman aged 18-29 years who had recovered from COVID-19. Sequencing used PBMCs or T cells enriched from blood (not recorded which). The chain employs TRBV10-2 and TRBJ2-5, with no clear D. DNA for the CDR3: TGCGCCAGCAGTGGGCATCGACAAGAGACCCAGTACTTC. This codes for CASSGHRQETQYF.